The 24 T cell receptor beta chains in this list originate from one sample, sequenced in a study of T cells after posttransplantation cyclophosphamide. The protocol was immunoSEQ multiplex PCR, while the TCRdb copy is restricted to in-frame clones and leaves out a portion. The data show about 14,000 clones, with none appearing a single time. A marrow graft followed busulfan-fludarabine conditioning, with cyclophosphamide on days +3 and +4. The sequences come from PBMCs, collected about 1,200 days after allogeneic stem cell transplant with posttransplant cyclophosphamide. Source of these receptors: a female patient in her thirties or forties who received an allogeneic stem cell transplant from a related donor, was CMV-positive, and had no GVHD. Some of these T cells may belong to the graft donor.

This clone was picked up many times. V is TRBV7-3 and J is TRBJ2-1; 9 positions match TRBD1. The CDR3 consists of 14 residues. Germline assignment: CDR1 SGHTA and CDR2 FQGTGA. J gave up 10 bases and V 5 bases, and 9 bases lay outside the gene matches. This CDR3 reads CASSRTGQGSEQFF. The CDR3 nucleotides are TGTGCCAGCAGCAGGACGGGACAGGGAAGCGAGCAGTTCTTC.

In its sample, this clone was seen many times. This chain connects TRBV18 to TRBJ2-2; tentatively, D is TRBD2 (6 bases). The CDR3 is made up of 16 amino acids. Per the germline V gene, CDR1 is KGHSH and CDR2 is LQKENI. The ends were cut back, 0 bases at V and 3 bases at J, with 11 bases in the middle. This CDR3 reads CASSPPTGVDTGELFF. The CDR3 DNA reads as TGTGCCAGCTCACCACCAACGGGGGTGGACACCGGGGAGCTGTTTTTT.

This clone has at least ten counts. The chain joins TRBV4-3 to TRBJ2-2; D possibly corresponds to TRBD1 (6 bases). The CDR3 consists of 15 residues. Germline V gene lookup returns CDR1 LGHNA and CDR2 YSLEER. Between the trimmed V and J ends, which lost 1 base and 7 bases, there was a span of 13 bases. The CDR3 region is CASSQGTGSGGELFF. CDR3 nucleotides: TGCGCCAGCAGCCAAGGAACAGGGAGTGGCGGGGAGCTGTTTTTT.

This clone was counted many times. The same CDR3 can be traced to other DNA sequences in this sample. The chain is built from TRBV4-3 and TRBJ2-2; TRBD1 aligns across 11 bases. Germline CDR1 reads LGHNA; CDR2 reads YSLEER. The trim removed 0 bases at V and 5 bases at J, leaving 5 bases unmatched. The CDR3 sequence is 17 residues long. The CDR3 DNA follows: TGCGCCAGCAGCCAAGAAACCGGGACAGGGGGGACCGGGGAGCTGTTTTTT. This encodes CASSQETGTGGTGELFF.

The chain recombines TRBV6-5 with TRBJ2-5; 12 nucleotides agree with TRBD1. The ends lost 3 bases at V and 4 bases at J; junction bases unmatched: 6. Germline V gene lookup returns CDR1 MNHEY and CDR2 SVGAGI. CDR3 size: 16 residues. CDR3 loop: CASSYSGTGGLETQYF. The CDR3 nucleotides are TGTGCCAGCAGTTATTCCGGGACAGGGGGCTTAGAGACCCAGTACTTC.

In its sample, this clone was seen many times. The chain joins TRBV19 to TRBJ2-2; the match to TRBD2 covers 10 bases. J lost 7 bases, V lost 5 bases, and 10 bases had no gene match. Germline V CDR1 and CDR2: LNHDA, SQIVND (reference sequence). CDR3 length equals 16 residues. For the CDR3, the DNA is TGTGCCAGTAGTCCCCGGAGCGGGGGGGCCGGCGGGGAGCTGTTTTTT. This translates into CASSPRSGGAGGELFF.

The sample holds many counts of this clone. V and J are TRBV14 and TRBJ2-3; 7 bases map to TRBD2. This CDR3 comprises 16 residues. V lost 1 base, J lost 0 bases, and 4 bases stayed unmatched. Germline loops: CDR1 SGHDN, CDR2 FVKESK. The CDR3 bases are TGTGCCAGCAGCCAAGCGGGGGGACTTAGCACAGATACGCAGTATTTT. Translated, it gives CASSQAGGLSTDTQYF.

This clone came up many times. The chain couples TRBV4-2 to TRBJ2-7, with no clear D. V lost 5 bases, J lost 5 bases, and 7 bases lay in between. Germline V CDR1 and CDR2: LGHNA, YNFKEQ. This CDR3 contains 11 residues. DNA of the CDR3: TGTGCCAGCAGCGTACTACACGAGCAGTACTTC. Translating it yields CASSVLHEQYF.

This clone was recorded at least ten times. The CDR3 is CASSAPGGMPMFSYTF. For the CDR3, the DNA is TGTGCCAGCAGCGCACCCGGGGGAATGCCTATGTTCAGCTACACCTTC. The chain links TRBV7-8 to TRBJ1-2, with TRBD1 as a possible D gene (5 bases). Trimming stripped 5 bases from V and 9 bases from J, with 25 bases between. Germline values: CDR1 SGHVS, CDR2 FQNEAQ. The CDR3 loop spans 16 amino acids.

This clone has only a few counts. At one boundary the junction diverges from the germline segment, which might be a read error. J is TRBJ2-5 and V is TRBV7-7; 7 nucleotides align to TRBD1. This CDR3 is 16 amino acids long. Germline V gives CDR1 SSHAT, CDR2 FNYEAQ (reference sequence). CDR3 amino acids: CASSLQGIGGHETQYF. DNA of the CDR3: TGTGCTAGCAGCCTTCAGGGGATAGGGGGCCACGAGACCCAGTACTTC.

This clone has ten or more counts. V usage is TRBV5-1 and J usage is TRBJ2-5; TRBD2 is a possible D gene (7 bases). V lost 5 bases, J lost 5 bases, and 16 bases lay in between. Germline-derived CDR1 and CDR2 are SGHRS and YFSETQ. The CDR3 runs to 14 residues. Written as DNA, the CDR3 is TGCGCCAGCAGGAGGGGGGGGTCTATGGAGACCCAGTACTTC. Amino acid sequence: CASRRGGSMETQYF.

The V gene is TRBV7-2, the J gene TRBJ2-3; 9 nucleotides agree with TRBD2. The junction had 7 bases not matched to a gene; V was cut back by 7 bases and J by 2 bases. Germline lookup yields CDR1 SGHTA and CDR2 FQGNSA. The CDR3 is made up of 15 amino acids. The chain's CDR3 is CASTLAGGLTDTQYF. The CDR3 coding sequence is TGTGCCAGCACCCTCGCGGGGGGGCTCACAGATACGCAGTATTTT.

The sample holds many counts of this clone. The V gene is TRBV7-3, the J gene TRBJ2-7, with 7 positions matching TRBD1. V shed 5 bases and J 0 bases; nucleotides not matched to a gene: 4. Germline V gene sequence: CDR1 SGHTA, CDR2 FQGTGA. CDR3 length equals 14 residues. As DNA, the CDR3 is TGTGCCAGCAGCATGACAGGGAGCTCCTACGAGCAGTACTTC. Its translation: CASSMTGSSYEQYF.

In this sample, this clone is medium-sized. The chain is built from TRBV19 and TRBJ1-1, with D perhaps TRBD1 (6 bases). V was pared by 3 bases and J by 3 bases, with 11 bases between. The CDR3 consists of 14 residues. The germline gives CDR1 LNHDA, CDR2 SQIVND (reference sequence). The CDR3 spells CASSIRQEYTEAFF. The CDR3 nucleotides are TGTGCCAGTAGTATCCGACAGGAGTACACTGAAGCTTTCTTT.

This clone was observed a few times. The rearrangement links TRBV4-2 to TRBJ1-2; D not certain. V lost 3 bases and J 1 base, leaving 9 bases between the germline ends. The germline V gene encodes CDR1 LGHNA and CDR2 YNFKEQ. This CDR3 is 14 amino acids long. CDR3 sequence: CASSQASDNYGYTF. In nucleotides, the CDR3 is TGTGCCAGCAGCCAGGCCAGTGATAACTATGGCTACACCTTC.

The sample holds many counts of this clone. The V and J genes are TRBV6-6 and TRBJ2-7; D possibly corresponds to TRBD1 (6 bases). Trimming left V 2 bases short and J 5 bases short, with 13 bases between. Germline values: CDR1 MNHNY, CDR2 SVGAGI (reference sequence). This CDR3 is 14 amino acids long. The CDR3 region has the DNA TGTGCCAGCAGTTACCGGGCAGGGGTAAACGAGCAGTACTTC. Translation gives CASSYRAGVNEQYF.

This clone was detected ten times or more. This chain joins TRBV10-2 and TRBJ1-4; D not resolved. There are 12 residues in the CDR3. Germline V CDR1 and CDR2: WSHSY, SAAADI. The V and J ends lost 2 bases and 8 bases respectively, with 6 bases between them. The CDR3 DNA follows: TGCGCCAGCAGTGAGATTTCGGAAAAACTGTTTTTT. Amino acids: CASSEISEKLFF.

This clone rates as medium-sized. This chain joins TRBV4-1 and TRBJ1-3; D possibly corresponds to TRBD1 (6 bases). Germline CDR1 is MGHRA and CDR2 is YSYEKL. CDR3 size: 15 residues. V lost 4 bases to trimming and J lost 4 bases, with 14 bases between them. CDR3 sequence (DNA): TGCGCCAGCAGCCCACGGTACAGGGAAGGAAACACCATATATTTT. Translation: CASSPRYREGNTIYF.

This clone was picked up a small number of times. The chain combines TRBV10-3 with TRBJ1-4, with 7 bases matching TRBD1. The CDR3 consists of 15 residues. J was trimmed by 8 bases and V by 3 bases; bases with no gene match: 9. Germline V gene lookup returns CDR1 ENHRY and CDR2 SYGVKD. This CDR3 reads CAISDGQVRGEKLFF. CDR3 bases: TGTGCCATCAGTGATGGACAGGTGCGAGGGGAAAAACTGTTTTTT.

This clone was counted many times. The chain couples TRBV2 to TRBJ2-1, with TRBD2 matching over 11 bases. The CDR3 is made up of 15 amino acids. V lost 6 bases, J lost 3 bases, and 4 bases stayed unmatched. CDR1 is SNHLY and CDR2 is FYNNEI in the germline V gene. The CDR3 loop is CASSASGGIYNEQFF. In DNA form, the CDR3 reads TGTGCCAGCAGCGCTAGCGGGGGGATCTACAATGAGCAGTTCTTC. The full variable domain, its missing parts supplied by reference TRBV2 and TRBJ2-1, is EPEVTQTPSHQVTQMGQEVILRCVPISNHLYFYWYRQILGQKVEFLVSFYNNEISEKSEIFDDQFSVERPDGSNFTLKIRSTKLEDSAMYFCASSASGGIYNEQFFGPGTRLTVL.

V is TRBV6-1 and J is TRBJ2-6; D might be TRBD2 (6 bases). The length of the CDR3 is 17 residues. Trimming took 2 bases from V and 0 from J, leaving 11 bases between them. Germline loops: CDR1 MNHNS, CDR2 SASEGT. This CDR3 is CASSERGGNSGANVLTF. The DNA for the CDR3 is TGTGCCAGCAGTGAAAGGGGCGGGAACTCTGGGGCCAACGTCCTGACTTTC.

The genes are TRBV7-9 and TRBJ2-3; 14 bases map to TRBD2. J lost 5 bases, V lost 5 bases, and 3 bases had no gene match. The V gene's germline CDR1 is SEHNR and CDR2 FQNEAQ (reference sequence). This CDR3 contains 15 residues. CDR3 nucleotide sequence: TGTGCCAGCAGCCCGGGACTAGCGGGGGTAGATACGCAGTATTTT. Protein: CASSPGLAGVDTQYF.

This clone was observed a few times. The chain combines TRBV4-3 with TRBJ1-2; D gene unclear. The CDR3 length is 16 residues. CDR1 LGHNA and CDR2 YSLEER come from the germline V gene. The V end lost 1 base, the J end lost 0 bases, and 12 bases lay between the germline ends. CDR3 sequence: CASSQGSGGANYGYTF. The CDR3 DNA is TGCGCCAGCAGCCAAGGGTCCGGCGGAGCTAACTATGGCTACACCTTC.

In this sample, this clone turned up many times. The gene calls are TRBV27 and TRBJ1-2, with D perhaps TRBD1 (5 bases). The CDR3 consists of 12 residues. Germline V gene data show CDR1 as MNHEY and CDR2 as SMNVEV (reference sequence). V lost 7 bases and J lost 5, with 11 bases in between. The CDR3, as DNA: TGTGCCAGCAAAGGGACTGAGTATGGCTACACCTTC. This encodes CASKGTEYGYTF.